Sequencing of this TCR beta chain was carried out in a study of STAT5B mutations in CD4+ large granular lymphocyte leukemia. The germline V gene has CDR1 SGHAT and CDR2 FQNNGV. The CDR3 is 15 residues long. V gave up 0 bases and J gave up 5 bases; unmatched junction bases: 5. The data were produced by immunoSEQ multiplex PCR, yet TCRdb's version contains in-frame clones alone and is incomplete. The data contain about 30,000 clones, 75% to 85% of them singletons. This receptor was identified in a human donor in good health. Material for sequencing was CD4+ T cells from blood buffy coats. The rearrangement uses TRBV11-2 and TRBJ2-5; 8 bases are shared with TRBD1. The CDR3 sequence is CASSLESRGRETQYF. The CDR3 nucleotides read TGTGCCAGCAGCTTAGAATCCAGGGGGCGGGAGACCCAGTACTTC.